Following are 26 T cell receptor beta chains from one sample sequenced in a study of T-cell reconstitution after alpha-beta-depleted transplantation in children. It was with unique molecular identifiers that the TCRbeta library was prepared. TCRdb reprocessed the PCR reads with MiXCR, giving one entry per CDR3 protein. The repertoire consists of fewer than 350,000 distinct CDR3 sequences, with roughly 12% occurring once and the leading ten covering 20% to 30%. Source: peripheral blood, taken 180 days after TCRalphabeta/CD19-depleted stem cell transplant. The receptors originated from a male patient aged 2 to 10 who had a stem cell transplant for chronic granulomatous disease, so the T cells may come from the graft donor.

Only a few counts were recorded for this clonotype. The rearrangement links TRBV19 to TRBJ2-3; 10 nucleotides match TRBD2. V lost 4 bases and J lost 1; bases outside the gene matches: 8. Per the germline V gene, CDR1 is LNHDA and CDR2 is SQIVND (reference sequence). This CDR3 region has 17 residues. CDR3 region: CASSRIRTSGGTDTQYF. The CDR3 nucleotides read TGTGCCAGTAGTAGGATACGGACTAGCGGAGGCACAGATACGCAGTATTTT. Full variable domain (remainder filled in from reference TRBV19 and TRBJ2-3): DGGITQSPKYLFRKEGQNVTLSCEQNLNHDAMYWYRQDPGQGLRLIYYSQIVNDFQKGDIAEGYSVSREKKESFPLTVTSAQKNPTAFYLCASSRIRTSGGTDTQYFGPGTRLTVL.

This clonotype was seen many times. The gene calls are TRBV6-2 or TRBV6-3 and TRBJ2-7; 8 bases agree with TRBD1. The CDR3 runs 14 residues. CDR1 and CDR2 from the germline V gene are MNHEY and SVGEGT. After removal of 4 bases from V and 2 bases from J, the junction contained 4 bases not matched to a gene. CDR3 in DNA: TGTGCCAGCAGTTGGGACAGGTTGACCTACGAGCAGTACTTC. Translation: CASSWDRLTYEQYF.

This clonotype showed up many times. The chain uses TRBV12-3 or TRBV12-4 and TRBJ1-5; possibly TRBD1 for D (6 bases). Trimming shortened V by 5 bases and J by 2 bases, and 13 bases separated the two germline ends. The CDR3 is made up of 15 amino acids. DNA for the CDR3: TGTGCCAGCAGTCTCCAGGGGATCGGCAATCAGCCCCAGCATTTT. Its protein is CASSLQGIGNQPQHF.

This clonotype was detected ten times or more. This rearrangement joins TRBV6-5 to TRBJ2-7; D call uncertain. Trimming shortened V by 2 bases and J by 1 base, and 6 bases separated the two germline ends. In germline, CDR1 is MNHEY, CDR2 SVGAGI. This CDR3 region has 13 residues. The CDR3 DNA is TGTGCCAGCAGTTACGCCCGTTCCTACGAGCAGTACTTC. Amino acids: CASSYARSYEQYF.

The V gene is TRBV7-3, the J gene TRBJ2-1; 8 nucleotides match TRBD2. Germline CDR1 SGHTA, CDR2 FQGTGA. This CDR3 is 15 amino acids long. V shed 5 bases, J shed 1 base, and the junction held 4 bases outside the gene matches. CDR3 nucleotides: TGTGCCAGCAGCCCAACTAGCGGATCCTACAATGAGCAGTTCTTC. Protein: CASSPTSGSYNEQFF.

This clonotype was seen repeatedly, ten times or more. CDR3 DNA sequence: TGTGCCAGCAGCAAACCGGGACTGAAAATCATCTCCTACGAGCAGTACTTC. Translating gives CASSKPGLKIISYEQYF. The chain couples TRBV7-2 to TRBJ2-7; the D gene is possibly TRBD2 (6 bases). V lost 5 bases and J lost 0, with 20 bases in between. The CDR3 extends over 17 amino acids. Germline-derived CDR1 and CDR2 are SGHTA and FQGNSA.

A remark on this clonotype: A much larger clone sits a single nucleotide away, making a read error possible. The chain recombines TRBV20-1 with TRBJ2-7; unclear D gene. This CDR3 has 13 residues. The V end lost 5 bases, the J end lost 0 bases, and 11 bases lay between the germline ends. CDR1 is DFQATT, CDR2 SNEGSKA, per germline (reference sequence). In DNA form, the CDR3 reads TGCAGTGCTTCCCGGATCAGCTCCTACGAGCAGTACTTC. It yields the protein CSASRISSYEQYF.

This clonotype was recorded many times. The CDR3 protein is CASSLLPISNEQYF. The CDR3 region has the DNA TGTGCCAGCAGCTTACTCCCGATATCGAACGAGCAGTACTTC. The chain uses TRBV7-6 and TRBJ2-7, with D hard to call. The V gene lost 2 bases and the J gene lost 5 bases, with 13 bases spanning the gap. Germline lookup yields CDR1 SGHVS and CDR2 FNYEAQ. This CDR3 region has 14 residues.

This clonotype appeared many times. The CDR3, as DNA: TGTGCCAGCAGCCATCCACTAGCGGGAGGGGAGGACACAGATACGCAGTATTTT. This sequence encodes CASSHPLAGGEDTDTQYF. The chain links TRBV4-2 to TRBJ2-3, with TRBD2 matching over 13 bases. This CDR3 has 18 residues. Germline V gene lookup returns CDR1 LGHNA and CDR2 YNFKEQ. The junction had 8 bases not matched to a gene; V was cut back by 3 bases and J by 2 bases.

This clonotype was seen ten or more times. This sequence joins TRBV20-1 and TRBJ1-5, with D hard to call. This CDR3 has 12 amino acids. Germline-derived CDR1 and CDR2 are DFQATT and SNEGSKA (reference sequence). Trimming took 3 bases from V and 7 from J, leaving 10 bases between them. The CDR3 region has the DNA TGCAGTGCTAGGAGGGAGGGCCAGCCCCAGCATTTT. It translates to CSARREGQPQHF.

The table lists this clonotype with many counts. The chain uses TRBV7-9 and TRBJ2-3; tentative D call: TRBD1 (6 bases). Trimming pared 1 base from V and 8 bases from J, leaving 13 bases between. The CDR3 totals 14 residues. The germline gives CDR1 SEHNR, CDR2 FQNEAQ (reference sequence). The CDR3 region is CASSLVGARGTQYF. CDR3 nucleotides: TGTGCCAGCAGCTTAGTGGGGGCCAGGGGTACGCAGTATTTT.

This clonotype was observed many times. V is TRBV28 and J is TRBJ2-4; no clear D gene. Trimming took 1 base from V and 2 from J, leaving 12 bases between them. The CDR3 runs 16 residues. Germline assignment: CDR1 MDHEN and CDR2 SYDVKM. This CDR3 reads CASSLFAPPSKNIQYF. DNA for the CDR3: TGTGCCAGCAGTTTATTTGCCCCCCCCTCCAAAAACATTCAGTACTTC.

This clonotype has ten or more counts. The rearrangement uses TRBV29-1 and TRBJ2-7; possibly TRBD2 for D (6 bases). Trimming pared 5 bases from V and 4 bases from J, leaving 12 bases between. Germline lookup yields CDR1 SQVTM and CDR2 ANQGSEA. The CDR3 spans 12 residues. CDR3 sequence reads: CSVTGRSYEQYF. CDR3 sequence (DNA): TGCAGCGTTACCGGGAGATCTTACGAGCAGTACTTC.

Ten or more counts support this clonotype. This rearrangement joins TRBV20-1 to TRBJ2-5; 7 bases map to TRBD1. Germline trimming cut 3 bases from V and 3 bases from J; bases unmatched to any gene: 4. CDR3 length: 13 residues. CDR1 is DFQATT and CDR2 is SNEGSKA in the germline V gene (reference sequence). CDR3 DNA sequence: TGCAGTGCTAGTTCAGGGGGTGAAGAGACCCAGTACTTC. Residues: CSASSGGEETQYF.

This clonotype was recorded many times. The J gene is TRBJ1-3, the V gene TRBV7-8; TRBD1 matches 8 bases. This CDR3 spans 17 amino acids. The J segment lost 2 bases and the V segment lost 3 bases, leaving 9 bases of the junction unmatched. Germline CDR1 and CDR2: SGHVS and FQNEAQ. CDR3 region: CASSLARVDRAGNTIYF. In DNA form, the CDR3 reads TGTGCCAGCAGCTTGGCCAGGGTGGACAGGGCTGGAAACACCATATATTTT.

In this sample, this clonotype turned up many times. The V gene is TRBV7-2, the J gene TRBJ2-7; D may be TRBD1 (6 bases). The CDR3 is 16 amino acids. Trimming took off 5 bases at V and 0 bases at J, with 17 bases between the two ends. Germline CDR1 reads SGHTA; CDR2 reads FQGNSA. The CDR3 reads CASSPVSTGSSYEQYF. CDR3 sequence (DNA): TGTGCCAGCAGCCCTGTTTCGACAGGTAGCTCCTACGAGCAGTACTTC. Complete variable domain (other parts from reference TRBV7-2 and TRBJ2-7): GAGVSQSPSNKVTEKGKDVELRCDPISGHTALYWYRQSLGQGLEFLIYFQGNSAPDKSGLPSDRFSAERTGGSVSTLTIQRTQQEDSAVYLCASSPVSTGSSYEQYFGPGTRLTVT.

In its sample, this clonotype was seen many times. The chain is built from TRBV28 and TRBJ2-5; D is tentatively TRBD1 or TRBD2 (5 bases each). Trimming pared 5 bases from V and 4 bases from J, leaving 17 bases between. The CDR3 loop spans 15 amino acids. Germline V gene lookup returns CDR1 MDHEN and CDR2 SYDVKM. CDR3 protein: CASSTPGTPRETQYF. CDR3 sequence (DNA): TGTGCCAGCAGTACACCCGGGACCCCACGAGAGACCCAGTACTTC.

This clonotype has at least ten counts. This chain joins TRBV20-1 and TRBJ2-1; 14 positions agree with TRBD2. The CDR3 length is 13 residues. Germline-derived CDR1 and CDR2 are DFQATT and SNEGSKA (reference sequence). CDR3 region: CSETSGRAFEQFF. CDR3 in DNA: TGCAGCGAGACTAGCGGGAGGGCCTTTGAGCAGTTCTTC.

This clonotype has at least ten counts. Germline and junction disagree at one end, which may indicate a read error. The chain has TRBV12-3 or TRBV12-4 and TRBJ1-4; 10 positions agree with TRBD1. CDR3 length: 16 amino acids. The CDR3 reads CASSNRQGATNEKLFF. The CDR3 coding sequence is TGTGCCAGCAGTAACAGACAGGGGGCAACGAATGAAAAACTGTTTTTT.

V gene TRBV9 combines with J gene TRBJ2-1; 11 bases match TRBD2. The CDR3 runs 15 residues. The V gene end was trimmed by 2 bases and the J gene end by 9 bases; junction bases not matched to a gene: 7. CDR1 is SGDLS and CDR2 is YYNGEE in the germline V gene. This CDR3 is CASSVETSGSIEQFF. CDR3 DNA: TGTGCCAGCAGCGTCGAAACTAGCGGGAGCATTGAGCAGTTCTTC.

This clonotype came up many times. V is TRBV12-3 or TRBV12-4 and J is TRBJ1-1; 7 bases fit TRBD1. Trimming removed 6 bases from V and 0 bases from J; junction bases left unmatched: 10. The CDR3 contains 16 residues. CDR3 bases: TGTGCCAGCAGGGAGGGGGCAGGAAGGGTGAACACTGAAGCTTTCTTT. This codes for CASREGAGRVNTEAFF.

The chain uses TRBV18 and TRBJ2-6; D remains unclear. The CDR3 spans 16 residues. Germline CDR1 reads KGHSH; CDR2 reads LQKENI. V lost 6 bases, J lost 3 bases, and 15 bases lay in between. The CDR3 region has the DNA TGTGCCAGCTCGTATACTCCTAGTTATGGGGCCAACGTCCTGACTTTC. Its translation is CASSYTPSYGANVLTF.

With regard to this clonotype: A much larger clonotype is one base distant, so this may be a read error. This rearrangement joins TRBV5-1 to TRBJ1-1; D is unresolved. Trimming shortened V by 0 bases and J by 3 bases, and 12 bases separated the two germline ends. The CDR3 contains 15 residues. Germline CDR1 SGHRS, CDR2 YFSETQ. Written as DNA, the CDR3 is TGCGCCAGCAGCTTGGTCCGGAGGACGGACACTGAAGCTTTCTTT. Its translation is CASSLVRRTDTEAFF. Using reference TRBV5-1 and TRBJ1-1 for the parts outside the CDR3, the full variable domain is KAGVTQTPRYLIKTRGQQVTLSCSPISGHRSVSWYQQTPGQGLQFLFEYFSETQRNKGNFPGRFSGRQFSNSRSEMNVSTLELGDSALYLCASSLVRRTDTEAFFGQGTRLTVV.

For this clonotype: A much larger clone differs by one base, so this may be a read error. The J gene is TRBJ2-7, the V gene TRBV15; D remains unclear. The CDR3 totals 15 residues. V was trimmed by 1 base and J by 2 bases, leaving 12 bases between them. Germline assignment: CDR1 LNHNV and CDR2 YYDKDF (reference sequence). For the CDR3, the DNA is TGTGCCACCAGCAGAGGAAACATGCTGACCTACGAGCAGTACTTC. It is translated as CATSRGNMLTYEQYF.

This clonotype was observed a handful of times. This chain uses TRBV18 with TRBJ2-2; 11 bases are shared with TRBD2. Germline CDR1 and CDR2: KGHSH and LQKENI. J gave up 3 bases and V 5 bases, and 5 bases lay outside the gene matches. This CDR3 is 16 amino acids long. CDR3 loop: CASSALAGGDTGELFF. Written as DNA, the CDR3 is TGTGCCAGCTCAGCGCTAGCGGGAGGCGACACCGGGGAGCTGTTTTTT. The full variable domain, rest sourced from reference TRBV18 and TRBJ2-2, is NAGVMQNPRHLVRRRGQEARLRCSPMKGHSHVYWYRQLPEEGLKFMVYLQKENIIDESGMPKERFSAEFPKEGPSILRIQQVVRGDSAAYFCASSALAGGDTGELFFGEGSRLTVL.

This clonotype showed up many times. V usage is TRBV5-1 and J usage is TRBJ2-1; D might be TRBD2 (5 bases). V lost 4 bases and J 2 bases, leaving 13 bases between the germline ends. This CDR3 region has 15 residues. CDR1 is SGHRS, CDR2 YFSETQ, per germline. The CDR3 bases are TGCGCCAGCAGCCTGGCGGGTTACACCTACAATGAGCAGTTCTTC. Its protein is CASSLAGYTYNEQFF.